This TCR beta chain was sequenced in a study of shared clonotypes between healthy human individuals. CDR1 is LGHNA and CDR2 is YNFKEQ in the germline V gene. The CDR3 is 14 residues long. With 8 bases clipped from V and 5 bases from J, the junction kept 9 bases outside the gene matches. This clone was observed a single time. TCRdb's table, derived via immunoSEQ multiplex PCR, lists solely in-frame clones and lacks some. Of a few million clones listed, 85% to 95% are singletons. The sequenced sample consisted of naive CD4+ T cells from PBMCs. Described subset: CD45RA+ positively selected. The sequence was obtained from a young man in good health. Some clones in this sample may be carry-over from other donors' samples. The chain has TRBV4-2 and TRBJ2-5; 9 bases map to TRBD1. CDR3 nucleotides: TGTGCCAGCTCCCGTGACAGGGGGAGCGAGACCCAGTACTTC. Translated, it gives CASSRDRGSETQYF.